The clone carrying this TCR beta chain came up a few times. The antigen is unknown. These data come from a study of cytomegalovirus exposure and HLA in healthy donors. Overall study results and limits: There were some V segments, including TRBV6-2 and TRBV6-3, excluded as indistinguishable. HLA-A and HLA-B allele assignments for most subjects were reportedly predicted accurately using TCR beta sequences. Previously analyzed data showed that most TCR beta V segments were productive at a frequency of about 87% or about 30%.

Healthy bone marrow donors made up the cohort. Germline V gene lookup returns CDR1 LGHNA and CDR2 YSLEER. The CDR3 covers 14 residues. V lost 0 bases to trimming and J lost 4 bases, with 9 bases between them. Primers included in the PCR were 60 Vbeta and 13 Jbeta primers. Assay used: immunoSEQ multiplex PCR; TCRdb lists only in-frame clones, some missing. The sample includes 110,000 or so clones, roughly 12% of them seen just once. This rearrangement joins TRBV4-3 to TRBJ1-2; unclear D gene. Input material: PBMCs. The receptor comes from a man aged 35 to 55 in good health and CMV-seropositive. In DNA form, the CDR3 reads TGCGCCAGCAGCCAAGAGAGACTTGGCTATGGCTACACCTTC. It specifies CASSQERLGYGYTF.